Given below is one T cell receptor (beta chain) in context. The antigen is undetermined. With V trimmed by 6 bases and J by 9 bases, 9 bases remained unmatched. Germline V gene sequence: CDR1 MDHEN, CDR2 SYDVKM. The CDR3 totals 14 residues. Assay used: immunoSEQ multiplex PCR; TCRdb lists only in-frame clones, some missing. The sample lists 400,000 to 500,000 clones; around 89% were seen once. These data are taken from a study of Ad26.COV2.S vaccination and SARS-CoV-2 variants. Study as a whole: Participant was drawn from the COV1001 Ad26.COV2.S trial arm. Study-wide results and limits: Vaccinees displayed broader spike-specific TCR repertoires than placebo recipients. The analyses of TCR breadth and depth may have understated the size of total T cell responses.

Treatment denoted: 19 received Ad26.COV2.S at low or high dose, single or two shots; about 5 received placebo; per-sample allocation not given. It was on day 63 after the first vaccine or placebo injection that samples were taken. A Boston adult aged 18-55 years was the donor. The chain has TRBV28 and TRBJ2-5, with 11 bases matching TRBD1. Sequencing used peripheral blood, obtained in a trial of Ad26.COV2.S vaccine versus placebo. The clonotype comes from a person aged 18-60 years who received the Ad26.COV2.S COVID-19 vaccine or a placebo. CDR3 DNA sequence: TGTGCCAGCAGCCTCTCCGGGACAGGGGGTTCCCAGTACTTC. Its translation is CASSLSGTGGSQYF.